In this sample, the clone carrying this T cell receptor beta chain turned up many times. V gave up 6 bases and J gave up 7 bases; unmatched junction bases: 4. The CDR3 is 12 amino acids. Germline V CDR1 and CDR2: WNHNN, SYGVQD (reference sequence). Template material for amplifying TCR beta CDR3 regions consisted of RNA transcripts. HTBI primers were employed in a first-round RT-PCR of the TCR CDR3. TCRdb reprocessed the multiplex PCR reads with MiXCR, giving one entry per CDR3 protein. The sample lists around 500,000 distinct CDR3 sequences, around 15% occurring once. The data derive from a study of T cells in Graves' hyperthyroidism and ophthalmopathy.

The chain links TRBV10-1 to TRBJ2-7; 9 bases fit TRBD1. Material for sequencing was blood. The sequence came from a woman in her 40s with Graves' hyperthyroidism. CDR3 amino acids: CASRGQGPEQYF. The CDR3 nucleotides are TGCGCCAGCAGGGGACAGGGTCCGGAGCAGTACTTC.